The TCR beta chain under discussion was sequenced for a study of T cells in Graves' hyperthyroidism and ophthalmopathy. Amplification targeted TCR beta CDR3 regions from RNA transcripts. When the TCR CDR3 underwent first-round RT-PCR, the HTBI primer set was used. Each CDR3 protein gets one entry after TCRdb re-called the multiplex PCR reads with MiXCR. The sample comprises fewer than 200,000 distinct CDR3 sequences, roughly 9.4% of which are singletons, and more than 20% rests with the top ten. This clonotype was seen at least ten times. The V end was cut by 3 bases, the J end by 0 bases, with 9 bases between. The germline CDR1 and CDR2 sequences are DFQATT and SNEGSKA (reference sequence). CDR3 length: 14 amino acids.

The sequenced sample consisted of blood. The V and J genes are TRBV20-1 and TRBJ2-1; D gene ambiguous. This receptor was obtained from a woman aged 18-35 years with Graves' hyperthyroidism that later progressed to Graves' ophthalmopathy. CDR3 sequence (DNA): TGCAGTGCTAGCCCACGGAACTCCTACAATGAGCAGTTCTTC. Amino acid sequence: CSASPRNSYNEQFF.